A selection of T cell receptor beta chains follows, all from one sample in a study of tumor-infiltrating lymphocytes in primary liver carcinoma. From the multiplex PCR reads, TCRdb called clonotypes with MiXCR, one entry per CDR3 protein. The sample lists around 35,000 distinct CDR3 sequences; around 80% were seen once. Specimen: tumor-adjacent normal liver tissue. The receptors come from a man between 35 and 55 years old with primary liver carcinoma and hepatitis B virus infection. Each CDR3 is given with its conserved first and last residue.

V	CDR3
TRBV5-1	CASSPNSRSVLYEQYF
TRBV12-3/TRBV12-4	CVSSLKLRLAATNEQFF
TRBV29-1	CSVPEGSAELFF
TRBV7-8	CASSFRGLYTEAFF
TRBV29-1	CSGRWGGEDTEAFF
TRBV6-2/TRBV6-3	CASLRDGLHSGANVLTF
TRBV6-1	CASAETSGSVTGELFF
TRBV5-1	CASREPTSYEQYF
TRBV28	CASSYVLGGRDEQFF
TRBV4-1	CASSQDLWLSANQPQHF
TRBV6-6	CASNDFIGIRDNEQFF
TRBV28	CAGSLKGQGSDVQYF
TRBV10-1	CASSPRSNTGELFF
TRBV5-4	CSNRKDPSFYNEQFF
TRBV6-5	CASSWDAGELFF
TRBV11-2	CASSSATSPGRDTQYF
TRBV28	CANSLPPTEAFF
TRBV4-1	CASSPDRGTTDTEAFF
TRBV5-6	CASSLVPGVPYNELFF
TRBV6-4	CASSYSGDGTGELFF
TRBV11-2	CVTQRPRSEAKVLTF
TRBV11-2	CASSRRSAWNTGTQYF
TRBV29-1	CSEWCYTDTQYF
TRBV11-3	CASSLWPSNTEAFF
TRBV29-1	CSVRAGGGDTQYF
TRBV7-9	CASSTSGGELGCTF
TRBV14	CASSHRGSSRNTIYF
TRBV6-5	CTSSQVGGVVEQFF
TRBV6-1	CAISLDRLAGAYEQYF
TRBV11-2	CASSPVGLAPETQYF
TRBV6-1	CAHGRPRDSPYEQYF
TRBV6-5	CASRTLRVGNQPQHF
TRBV29-1	CCGTSGKLYEHFF
TRBV11-3	CVSSLVLGVAQPQHF
TRBV4-3	CASSQFPPPTDNEQFF
TRBV6-6	CASSRQERVANVLTF
TRBV6-2/TRBV6-3	CASNYPQRQAFF
TRBV28	CASSLSSGRAKYVNEQYF
TRBV27	CTSSLSGAYEQYF
TRBV6-2/TRBV6-3	CVSSAIGGAEHEQYF
TRBV4-3	CASSQLGGYGNTIYF
TRBV12-3/TRBV12-4	CASSLLGGLYNELFF
TRBV5-5	CASSMSLTQETQYF
TRBV29-1	CSGRQEGYQNTEALF
TRBV7-8	CASSLAGQPEHF
TRBV12-3/TRBV12-4	CASSLTTASGQFF
TRBV4-1	CGSNRGFQQGNEQYF